Below, 30 T cell receptor beta chains from the same sample are listed, as sequenced in a study of human T cells and chemical hapten exposure. This sample's time point: healthy volunteer bleed at 2 weeks. Whole blood, unfractionated, served as the material for total RNA extraction. TCRdb recomputed calls from the RACE reads with MiXCR, one row per CDR3 protein. The sample holds about 130,000 distinct CDR3 sequences; roughly 9% are singletons and the top ten take around 1.9%. The specimen was whole blood. These receptor sequences come from a male donor in good health. Some clones in this sample may be carry-over from other donors' samples.

This clonotype showed up many times. The chain uses TRBV5-6 and TRBJ2-3; 7 positions agree with TRBD2. Trimming at V came to 1 base and at J to 0 bases, leaving 2 bases not matched to a gene. The CDR3 sequence is 15 residues long. The germline CDR1 and CDR2 sequences are SGHDT and YYEEEE. CDR3 bases: TGTGCCAGCAGCTTGAAGCGGGGAAGCACAGATACGCAGTATTTT. Translating it yields CASSLKRGSTDTQYF.

This clonotype occurred a few times. The rearrangement uses TRBV12-5 and TRBJ2-7; D gene ambiguous. The CDR3 totals 15 residues. Germline V lookup: CDR1 LGHNT, CDR2 FRNRAP. With 3 bases removed from V and 5 bases from J, the gap between germline ends came to 17 bases. The CDR3 protein is CASGLFRASLHEQYF. For the CDR3, the DNA is TGTGCTAGTGGTTTATTTAGGGCATCCCTCCACGAGCAGTACTTC.

This clonotype showed up just a few times. J is TRBJ2-2 and V is TRBV6-5, with 9 bases lining up with TRBD1. The V gene's germline CDR1 is MNHEY and CDR2 SVGAGI. The CDR3 spans 14 residues. After removal of 8 bases from V and 7 bases from J, the junction contained 8 bases not matched to a gene. The CDR3 DNA reads TGTGCCAGCTGGACGGGACAGGGCATCGGGGAGCTGTTTTTT. This translates into CASWTGQGIGELFF.

As to this clonotype: A clone one base away is much larger, so this may be a read error. V is TRBV4-3 and J is TRBJ2-6; TRBD1 aligns across 7 bases. This CDR3 spans 16 amino acids. CDR1 is LGHNA and CDR2 is YSLEER in the germline V gene. CDR3 sequence (DNA): TGCGCCAGCAGCCAGGCCACAGGGGTCGGGGTCAACGTCCTGACTTTC. Translation gives CASSQATGVGVNVLTF.

This clonotype turned up a few times. V usage is TRBV6-2 or TRBV6-3 and J usage is TRBJ1-2; weak D call: TRBD1 (5 bases). The CDR3 runs to 15 residues. Germline V gene lookup returns CDR1 MNHEY and CDR2 SVGEGT. V was clipped by 2 bases and J by 8 bases, with 18 bases between them. The CDR3 nucleotides read TGTGCCAGCAGTTACGGCGTCCAGGGAAAGAGAGGCTACACCTTC. Translation gives CASSYGVQGKRGYTF.

This chain uses TRBV6-2 or TRBV6-3 with TRBJ2-1; 9 bases are shared with TRBD1. Germline lookup yields CDR1 MNHEY and CDR2 SVGEGT. The CDR3 extends over 17 amino acids. V was pared by 0 bases and J by 4 bases, with 7 bases of the junction left unmatched. The CDR3 here is CASSYSIRTGDYNEQFF. Here the CDR3 DNA reads TGTGCCAGCAGTTACTCGATAAGGACAGGGGATTACAATGAGCAGTTCTTC.

In this sample, this clonotype turned up many times. This chain links TRBV9 with TRBJ1-2; D uncertain. The CDR3 runs 13 residues. Germline-derived CDR1 and CDR2 are SGDLS and YYNGEE. Trimming shortened V by 3 bases and J by 3 bases, and 9 bases separated the two germline ends. CDR3 DNA: TGTGCCAGCAGCGCAGCGGAGGACTATGGCTACACCTTC. Translated, it gives CASSAAEDYGYTF.

This clonotype occurred many times. The V and J genes are TRBV25-1 and TRBJ2-7, with D possibly being TRBD1 or TRBD2 (5 bases each). CDR3 length: 16 residues. V lost 2 bases, J lost 3 bases, and 17 bases lay in between. In germline, CDR1 is MGHDK, CDR2 SYGVNS. This CDR3 reads CASSERPRGRNYEQYF. CDR3 nucleotide sequence: TGTGCCAGCAGTGAACGGCCCCGGGGCCGCAACTACGAGCAGTACTTC.

This clonotype was seen at least ten times. J is TRBJ1-3 and V is TRBV4-3; D gene ambiguous. The germline V gene has CDR1 LGHNA and CDR2 YSLEER. The V end was cut by 2 bases, the J end by 6 bases, with 11 bases between. CDR3 length: 14 residues. This CDR3 reads CASSQHREENTIYF. The CDR3 bases are TGCGCCAGCAGCCAACACCGCGAGGAAAACACCATATATTTT.

This clonotype was observed a handful of times. This rearrangement joins TRBV7-2 to TRBJ2-7; the D gene is possibly TRBD2 (5 bases). The CDR3 consists of 16 residues. Germline values: CDR1 SGHTA, CDR2 FQGNSA. Trimming removed 1 base at V and 0 bases at J, with 13 bases between. CDR3 residues: CASSLGPSFNSYEQYF. DNA for the CDR3: TGTGCCAGCAGCTTAGGGCCTAGCTTCAACTCCTACGAGCAGTACTTC.

There are many counts of this clonotype. DNA for the CDR3: TGTGCCAGCAGTCAAAAACAGGGGGCAGGAAATGAGCAGTTCTTC. Its translation is CASSQKQGAGNEQFF. The chain carries TRBV6-2 or TRBV6-3 and TRBJ2-1; the match to TRBD1 covers 9 bases. Germline CDR1 and CDR2: MNHEY and SVGEGT. The CDR3 spans 15 residues. V gave up 5 bases and J gave up 7 bases; unmatched junction bases: 9.

This clonotype was seen at least ten times. The genes are TRBV6-5 and TRBJ2-7, with D possibly matching TRBD1 (6 bases). Germline V gene lookup returns CDR1 MNHEY and CDR2 SVGAGI. V lost 2 bases and J lost 0, with 17 bases in between. The CDR3 is 17 amino acids. As DNA, the CDR3 is TGTGCCAGCAGTTACCGGGGCCCCGACAGGCCCTCCTACGAGCAGTACTTC. This gives the protein CASSYRGPDRPSYEQYF.

At least ten counts were recorded for this clonotype. The rearrangement joins TRBV12-3 or TRBV12-4 to TRBJ2-3; 7 nucleotides line up with TRBD1. This CDR3 contains 15 residues. V shed 2 bases and J 2 bases; nucleotides not matched to a gene: 4. The CDR3 DNA is TGTGCCAGCAGTTTAAAAGGGGGCCCCACAGATACGCAGTATTTT. Translating gives CASSLKGGPTDTQYF.

This clonotype was seen more than once but under ten times. The rearrangement joins TRBV12-3 or TRBV12-4 to TRBJ2-2, with D hard to call. The CDR3 consists of 13 residues. V lost 3 bases to trimming and J lost 5 bases, with 7 bases between them. CDR3 in DNA: TGTGCCAGCAGTTTGGCTGAGACCGGGGAGCTGTTTTTT. Translation: CASSLAETGELFF.

The chain links TRBV3-1 to TRBJ2-7, with 12 nucleotides matching TRBD2. The CDR3 totals 15 residues. CDR1 is LGHDT, CDR2 YNNKEL, per germline (reference sequence). J gave up 2 bases and V 4 bases, and 3 bases lay outside the gene matches. CDR3 DNA sequence: TGTGCCAGCAGCCGTCGGACTAGCGGGGCCTACGAGCAGTACTTC. Translating it yields CASSRRTSGAYEQYF.

This clonotype has at least ten counts. The gene calls are TRBV27 and TRBJ1-1; D is ambiguous. The germline CDR1 and CDR2 sequences are MNHEY and SMNVEV (reference sequence). V was shortened by 1 base and J by 5 bases, with 8 bases between the two germline ends. The CDR3 covers 13 residues. CDR3 in amino acids: CASSLYRSTEAFF. The CDR3 DNA reads TGTGCCAGCAGTTTATATCGAAGTACTGAAGCTTTCTTT.

This clonotype was detected many times. The chain employs TRBV10-3 and TRBJ2-7; the D is unclear. Germline values: CDR1 ENHRY, CDR2 SYGVKD. CDR3 length equals 12 residues. V lost 3 bases, J lost 2 bases, and 5 bases lay in between. CDR3 in DNA: TGTGCCATCAGTGACCCGACCTACGAGCAGTACTTC. This encodes CAISDPTYEQYF.

This clonotype was picked up many times. This chain connects TRBV6-2 or TRBV6-3 to TRBJ2-5; D is undetermined. The CDR3 is made up of 13 amino acids. Looked up from germline, CDR1 is MNHEY and CDR2 is SVGEGT. V lost 2 bases, J lost 4 bases, and 8 bases lay in between. The CDR3 region is CASSYIYRETQYF. The CDR3 DNA is TGTGCCAGCAGTTACATCTACAGAGAGACCCAGTACTTC.

At least ten counts were recorded for this clonotype. The rearrangement uses TRBV6-1 and TRBJ2-7; 11 nucleotides align to TRBD2. In germline, CDR1 is MNHNS, CDR2 SASEGT. The CDR3 loop spans 15 amino acids. The junction had 1 base not matched to a gene; V was cut back by 1 base and J by 2 bases. CDR3 sequence: CASSEDSGGAYEQYF. As DNA, the CDR3 is TGTGCCAGCAGTGAAGATAGCGGGGGGGCCTACGAGCAGTACTTC.

This clonotype came up a few times. This chain joins TRBV5-1 and TRBJ2-7; 8 bases are shared with TRBD1. In germline, CDR1 is SGHRS, CDR2 YFSETQ. V lost 4 bases, J lost 1 base, and 7 bases stayed unmatched. The CDR3 is made up of 15 amino acids. The CDR3 is CASSIDRGSSYEQYF. In nucleotides, the CDR3 is TGCGCCAGCAGCATTGACAGGGGAAGTTCCTACGAGCAGTACTTC.

This chain joins TRBV7-3 and TRBJ2-2; 9 bases are shared with TRBD1. This CDR3 spans 15 amino acids. The J segment lost 4 bases and the V segment lost 5 bases, leaving 5 bases of the junction unmatched. Looked up from germline, CDR1 is SGHTA and CDR2 is FQGTGA. CDR3 DNA sequence: TGTGCCAGCAGCCCAGGACAGGGGAGCACCGGGGAGCTGTTTTTT. Its protein product is CASSPGQGSTGELFF.

This clonotype was counted only a few times. This rearrangement joins TRBV4-1 to TRBJ2-3; D unresolved. The CDR3 totals 13 residues. Germline lookup yields CDR1 MGHRA and CDR2 YSYEKL. Trimming pared 4 bases from V and 2 bases from J, leaving 7 bases between. CDR3 sequence reads: CASSPANTDTQYF. As DNA, the CDR3 is TGCGCCAGCAGCCCTGCAAACACAGATACGCAGTATTTT.

Only a few counts were recorded for this clonotype. The V and J genes are TRBV3-1 and TRBJ2-1; D assignment may be TRBD1 or TRBD2 (5 bases each). V lost 2 bases and J 4 bases, leaving 15 bases between the germline ends. Germline-derived CDR1 and CDR2 are LGHDT and YNNKEL (reference sequence). This CDR3 region has 16 residues. The CDR3 spells CASSQPRGESYNEQFF. CDR3 nucleotide sequence: TGTGCCAGCAGCCAACCCCGGGGCGAAAGTTACAATGAGCAGTTCTTC.

A few counts support this clonotype. The J gene is TRBJ1-2, the V gene TRBV6-5; TRBD1 aligns across 8 bases. V gave up 11 bases and J gave up 7 bases; unmatched junction bases: 12. This CDR3 has 13 amino acids. CDR1 and CDR2 from the germline V gene are MNHEY and SVGAGI. CDR3 in DNA: TGTGCCGCGGCGGGGCAGGGGGCTTCTGGCTACACCTTC. It encodes CAAAGQGASGYTF.

This clonotype was picked up a small number of times. The V call is TRBV4-1, the J call TRBJ2-7; no clear D gene. Germline CDR1 reads MGHRA; CDR2 reads YSYEKL. The V end was cut by 0 bases, the J end by 0 bases, with 12 bases between. The CDR3 spans 16 residues. CDR3 loop: CASSQDRTASSYEQYF. DNA of the CDR3: TGCGCCAGCAGCCAAGATAGAACCGCGAGCTCCTACGAGCAGTACTTC.

The gene calls are TRBV11-2 and TRBJ1-4; D ambiguous. The V end was cut by 1 base, the J end by 6 bases, with 3 bases between. In germline, CDR1 is SGHAT, CDR2 FQNNGV. The CDR3 totals 12 residues. The CDR3 DNA follows: TGTGCCAGCAGCTTAGGGGATGAAAAACTGTTTTTT. Its translation: CASSLGDEKLFF.

This clonotype has at least ten counts. The V call is TRBV2, the J call TRBJ1-1; D gene unclear. Germline-derived CDR1 and CDR2 are SNHLY and FYNNEI. V lost 0 bases and J 0 bases, leaving 8 bases between the germline ends. CDR3 length: 15 amino acids. The CDR3 reads CASSEASRLNTEAFF. The DNA for the CDR3 is TGTGCCAGCAGTGAAGCGAGCAGACTGAACACTGAAGCTTTCTTT.

The chain has TRBV7-9 and TRBJ1-4, with D tentatively TRBD1 (5 bases). The germline CDR1 and CDR2 sequences are SEHNR and FQNEAQ (reference sequence). The V gene lost 1 base and the J gene lost 10 bases, with 10 bases spanning the gap. This CDR3 has 13 residues. As DNA, the CDR3 is TGTGCCAGCAGCTTAGGATCAGGGAGAAAACTGTTTTTT. This sequence encodes CASSLGSGRKLFF.

The chain employs TRBV12-3 or TRBV12-4 and TRBJ2-7; 10 nucleotides agree with TRBD1. The junction had 5 bases not matched to a gene; V was cut back by 1 base and J by 5 bases. The CDR3 runs 15 residues. The CDR3 sequence is CASSLGGQGSHEQYF. Written as DNA, the CDR3 is TGTGCCAGCAGTTTAGGGGGACAGGGGTCCCACGAGCAGTACTTC.

This clonotype was recorded many times. The chain links TRBV27 to TRBJ2-1, with 9 bases lining up with TRBD2. The germline V gene encodes CDR1 MNHEY and CDR2 SMNVEV (reference sequence). V trimming: 8 bases; J trimming: 6 bases; junction bases outside the gene matches: 20. This CDR3 spans 18 amino acids. The CDR3 sequence: CASRQADGASGNGNEQFF. The CDR3 nucleotides read TGTGCCAGCCGACAAGCGGATGGGGCTAGCGGGAATGGCAATGAGCAGTTCTTC.